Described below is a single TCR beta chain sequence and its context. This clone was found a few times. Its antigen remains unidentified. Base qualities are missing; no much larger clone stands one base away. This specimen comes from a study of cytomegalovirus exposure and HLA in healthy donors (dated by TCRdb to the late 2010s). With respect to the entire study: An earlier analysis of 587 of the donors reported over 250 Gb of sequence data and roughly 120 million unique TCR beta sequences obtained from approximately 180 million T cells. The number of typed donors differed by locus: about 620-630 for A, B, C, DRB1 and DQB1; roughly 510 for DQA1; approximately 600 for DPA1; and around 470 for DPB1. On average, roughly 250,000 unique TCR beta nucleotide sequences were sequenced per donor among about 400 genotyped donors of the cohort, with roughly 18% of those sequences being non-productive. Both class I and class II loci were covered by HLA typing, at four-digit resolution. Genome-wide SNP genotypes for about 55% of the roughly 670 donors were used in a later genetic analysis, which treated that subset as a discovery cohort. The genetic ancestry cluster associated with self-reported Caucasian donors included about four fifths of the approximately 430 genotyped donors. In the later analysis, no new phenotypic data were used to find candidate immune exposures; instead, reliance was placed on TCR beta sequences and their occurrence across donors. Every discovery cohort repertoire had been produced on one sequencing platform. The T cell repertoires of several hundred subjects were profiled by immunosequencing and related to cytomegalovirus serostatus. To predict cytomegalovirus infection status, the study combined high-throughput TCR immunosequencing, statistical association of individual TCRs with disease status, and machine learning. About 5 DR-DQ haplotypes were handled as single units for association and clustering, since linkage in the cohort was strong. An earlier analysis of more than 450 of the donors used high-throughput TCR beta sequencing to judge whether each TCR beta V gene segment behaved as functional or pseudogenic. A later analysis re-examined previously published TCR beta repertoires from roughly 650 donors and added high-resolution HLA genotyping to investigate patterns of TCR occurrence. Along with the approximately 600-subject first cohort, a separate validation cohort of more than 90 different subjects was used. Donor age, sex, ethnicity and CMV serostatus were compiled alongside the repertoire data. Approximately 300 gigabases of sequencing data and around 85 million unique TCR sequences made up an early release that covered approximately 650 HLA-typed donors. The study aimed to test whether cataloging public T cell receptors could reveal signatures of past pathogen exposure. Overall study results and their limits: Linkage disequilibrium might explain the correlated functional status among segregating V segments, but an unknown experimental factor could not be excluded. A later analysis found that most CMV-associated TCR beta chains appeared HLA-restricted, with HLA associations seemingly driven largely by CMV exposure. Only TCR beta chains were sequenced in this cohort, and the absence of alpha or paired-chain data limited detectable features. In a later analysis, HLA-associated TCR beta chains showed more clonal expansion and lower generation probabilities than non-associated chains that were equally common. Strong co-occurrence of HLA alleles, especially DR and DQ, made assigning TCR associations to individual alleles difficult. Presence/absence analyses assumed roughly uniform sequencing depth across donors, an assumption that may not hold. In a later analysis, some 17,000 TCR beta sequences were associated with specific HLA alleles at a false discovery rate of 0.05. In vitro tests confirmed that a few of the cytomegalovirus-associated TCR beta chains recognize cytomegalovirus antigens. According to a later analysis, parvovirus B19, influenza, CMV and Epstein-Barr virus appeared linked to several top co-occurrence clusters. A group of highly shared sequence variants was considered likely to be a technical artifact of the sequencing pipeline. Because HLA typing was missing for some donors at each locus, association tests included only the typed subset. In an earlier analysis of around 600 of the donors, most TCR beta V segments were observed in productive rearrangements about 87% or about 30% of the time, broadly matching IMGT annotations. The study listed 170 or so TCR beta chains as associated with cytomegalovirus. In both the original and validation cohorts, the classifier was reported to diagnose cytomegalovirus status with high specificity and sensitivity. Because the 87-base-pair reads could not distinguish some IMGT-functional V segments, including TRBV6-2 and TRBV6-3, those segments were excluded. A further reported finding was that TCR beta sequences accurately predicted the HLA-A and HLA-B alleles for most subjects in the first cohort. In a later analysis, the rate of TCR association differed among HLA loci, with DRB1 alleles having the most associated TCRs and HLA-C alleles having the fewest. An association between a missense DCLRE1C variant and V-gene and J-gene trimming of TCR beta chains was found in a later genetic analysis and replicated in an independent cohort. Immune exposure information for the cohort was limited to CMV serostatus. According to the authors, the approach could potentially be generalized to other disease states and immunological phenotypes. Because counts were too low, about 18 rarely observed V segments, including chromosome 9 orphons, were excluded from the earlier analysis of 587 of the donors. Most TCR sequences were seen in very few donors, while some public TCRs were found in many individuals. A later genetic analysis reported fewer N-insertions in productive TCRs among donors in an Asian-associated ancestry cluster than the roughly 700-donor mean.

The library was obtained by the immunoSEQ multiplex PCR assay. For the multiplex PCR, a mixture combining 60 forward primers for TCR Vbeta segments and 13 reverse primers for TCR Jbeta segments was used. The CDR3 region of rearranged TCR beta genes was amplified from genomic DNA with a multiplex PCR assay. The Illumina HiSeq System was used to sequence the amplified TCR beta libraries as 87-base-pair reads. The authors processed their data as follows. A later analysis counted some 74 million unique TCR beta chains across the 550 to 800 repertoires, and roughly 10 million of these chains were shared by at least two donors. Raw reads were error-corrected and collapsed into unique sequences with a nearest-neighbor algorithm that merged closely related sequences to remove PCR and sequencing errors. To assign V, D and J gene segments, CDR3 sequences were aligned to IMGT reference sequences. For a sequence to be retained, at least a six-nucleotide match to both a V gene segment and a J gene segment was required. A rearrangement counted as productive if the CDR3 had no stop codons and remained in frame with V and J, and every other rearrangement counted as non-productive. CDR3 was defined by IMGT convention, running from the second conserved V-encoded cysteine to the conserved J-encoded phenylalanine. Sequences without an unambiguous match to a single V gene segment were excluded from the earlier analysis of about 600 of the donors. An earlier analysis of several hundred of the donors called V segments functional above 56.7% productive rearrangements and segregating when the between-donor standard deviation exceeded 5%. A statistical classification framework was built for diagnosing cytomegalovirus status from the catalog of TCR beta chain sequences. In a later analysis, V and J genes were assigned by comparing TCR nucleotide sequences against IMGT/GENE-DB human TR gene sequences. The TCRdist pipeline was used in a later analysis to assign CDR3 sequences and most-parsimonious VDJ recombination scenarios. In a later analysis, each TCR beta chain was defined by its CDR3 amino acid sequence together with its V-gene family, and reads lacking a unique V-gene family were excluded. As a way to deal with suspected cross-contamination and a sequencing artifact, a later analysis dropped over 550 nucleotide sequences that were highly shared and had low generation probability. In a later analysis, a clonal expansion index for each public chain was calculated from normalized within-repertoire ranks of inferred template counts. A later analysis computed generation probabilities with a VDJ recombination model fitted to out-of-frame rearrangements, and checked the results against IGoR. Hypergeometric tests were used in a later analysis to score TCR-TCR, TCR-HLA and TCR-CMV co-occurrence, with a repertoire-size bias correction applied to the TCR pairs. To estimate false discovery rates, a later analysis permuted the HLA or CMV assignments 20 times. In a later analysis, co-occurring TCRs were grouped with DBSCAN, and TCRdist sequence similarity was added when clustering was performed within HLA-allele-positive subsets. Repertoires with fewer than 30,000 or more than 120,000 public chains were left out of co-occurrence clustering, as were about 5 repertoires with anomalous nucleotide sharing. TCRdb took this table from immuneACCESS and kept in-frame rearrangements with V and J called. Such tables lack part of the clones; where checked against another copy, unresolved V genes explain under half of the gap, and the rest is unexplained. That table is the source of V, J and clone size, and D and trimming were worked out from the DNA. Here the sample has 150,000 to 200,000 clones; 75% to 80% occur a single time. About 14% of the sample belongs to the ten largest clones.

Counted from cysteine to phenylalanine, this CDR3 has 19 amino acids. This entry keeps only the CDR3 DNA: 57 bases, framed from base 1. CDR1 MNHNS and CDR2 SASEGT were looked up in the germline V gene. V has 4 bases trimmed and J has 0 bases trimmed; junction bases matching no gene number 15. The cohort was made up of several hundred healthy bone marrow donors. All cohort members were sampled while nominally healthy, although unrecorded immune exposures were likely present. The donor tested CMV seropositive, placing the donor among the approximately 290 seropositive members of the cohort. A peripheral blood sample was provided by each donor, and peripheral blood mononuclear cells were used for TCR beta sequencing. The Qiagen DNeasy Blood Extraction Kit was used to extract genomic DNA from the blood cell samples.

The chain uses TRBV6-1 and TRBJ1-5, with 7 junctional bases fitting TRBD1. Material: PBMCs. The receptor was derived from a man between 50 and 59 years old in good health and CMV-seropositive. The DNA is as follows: TGTGCCAGCAGTGTAAGAGATGGGACAGTTAGTTTTAGCAATCAGCCCCAGCATTTT. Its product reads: CASSVRDGTVSFSNQPQHF.